This T cell receptor beta chain is from a study of blood T cell repertoires in COVID-19. Study details: PBMCs, B-cell-depleted T cells, or T cells provided the cDNA or gDNA that made up the material.

Per the study methods: Reference gene primer amplification gave estimated nucleated cell counts. Clones were sequenced by immunoSEQ multiplex PCR, and TCRdb holds only the in-frame ones, with some missing. V, J and clone size are those of that table, while D and trimming were read from the DNA. Of under 200,000 clones listed, about four fifths are singletons. What was sequenced was peripheral blood. The receptor was derived from a man between 65 and 85 years old with active or convalescent COVID-19.

CDR3 sequence (DNA): TGTGCCAGCAGCTTAGACGGGGGGACTAGCGGGCTCGAGCAGTACTTC. Its translation: CASSLDGGTSGLEQYF. The chain uses TRBV7-6 and TRBJ2-7, with 12 bases fitting TRBD2. Germline assignment: CDR1 SGHVS and CDR2 FNYEAQ. The CDR3 spans 16 residues. V was pared by 1 base and J by 6 bases, with 7 bases of the junction left unmatched.